This T cell receptor (beta chain) stems from a study of molecular identifiers for immune sequencing clone quantification. Study outcomes and limitations: In naive cells, clones above 20 RNA copies held under 1% of molecules, whereas in effector cells they held over 99%. Identical barcode-sharing TCR molecules could lead to underestimated sizes for highly expanded clones.

As concerns this clonotype: Its antigen remains unknown.

Germline V lookup: CDR1 DFQATT, CDR2 SNEGSKA (reference sequence). Trimming took 1 base from V and 2 from J; bases not matched to a gene: 10. CDR3 length: 16 amino acids. Sorting defined naive CD8 T cells as CD8+CD4-CCR7+CD45RA+. In preparing bulk TCR libraries, previously described methods and listed TCR primers were used. TCRdb passed the PCR reads through MiXCR, listing each CDR3 protein once. The sample has about 640,000 distinct CDR3 sequences; about 20% are singletons. The origin of this receptor is a human donor in good health. Some libraries in this study had Jurkat cell RNA spiked in. V usage is TRBV20-1 and J usage is TRBJ2-7; 8 bases map to TRBD1. The specimen sequenced was naive CD8+ T cells from blood, with Jurkat cell RNA spiked in. Subset described: FACS-sorted CD8+CD4-CCR7+CD45RA+ naive T cells. CDR3 DNA sequence: TGCAGTGCTAGAGTTTCGAGAGACAGGGGAACCTACGAGCAGTACTTC. As protein: CSARVSRDRGTYEQYF.